This T cell receptor beta chain was identified in a study of identical twins. Germline-derived CDR1 and CDR2 are SNHLY and FYNNEI. Deletions cut 6 bases from V and 2 bases from J, with 9 bases between. The CDR3 covers 13 residues. TCRdb processed the 5' RACE reads anew with MiXCR; each CDR3 protein has one entry. The table shows some 630,000 distinct CDR3 sequences, with 7.1% occurring only once. This clonotype was counted many times. The same specimen was also included in a second study, on yellow fever vaccine responses in identical twins.

The chain combines TRBV2 with TRBJ2-3; a weak D match, TRBD1 (6 bases). The sample was PBMCs. This clonotype was sampled from a woman under 30 in good health. For the CDR3, the DNA is TGTGCCAGCAGGGGGGACAACACAGATACGCAGTATTTT. Translation gives CASRGDNTDTQYF.